This T cell receptor beta chain was recorded in a study of Ad26.COV2.S vaccination and SARS-CoV-2 variants (dated by TCRdb to about 2021). In terms of the full investigation: Donors in the vaccine arm were drawn from COV1001, a phase I-IIa trial of Ad26.COV2.S in healthy adults that was multicentre, randomized, double-blind and placebo-controlled. Dosing of Ad26.COV2.S was intramuscular, at either 5x10^10 or 1x10^11 viral particles, delivered as one shot or as two shots spaced 56 days apart. TCRbeta repertoire sequencing was used to assess the specificity and breadth of SARS-CoV-2-reactive T cell receptors after Ad26.COV2.S vaccination. The TCR-sequenced set comprised about 32 samples: some 20 Ad26.COV2.S vaccine recipients, 5 placebo recipients and 8 SARS-CoV-2 convalescent individuals. Trial participants were randomized into five groups of five: low-dose or high-dose Ad26.COV2.S given once or twice, or placebo on both occasions. Throughout the experiments and outcome assessment, investigators stayed blinded to trial group allocation. Findings and caveats that apply to the study as a whole: Spike-specific TCR breadth was higher in Ad26.COV2.S recipients than in placebo recipients (P = 0.0014). Comparing responses between vaccine doses or regimens was not something the study was powered to do. It was noted by the authors that total T cell responses may have been underestimated by the TCR breadth and depth analyses. Comparable non-spike TCR breadth was observed between vaccine and placebo recipients, consistent with only spike being contained in the vaccine. After vaccination, spike-specific CD8+ and CD4+ T cell responses were reported to show substantial breadth.

Unmatched junction bases come to 8, with V trimmed by 5 bases and J by 4 bases. CDR1 and CDR2, per the germline V gene, are MRHNA and SNTAGT. Taken from cysteine to phenylalanine, the CDR3 has 16 residues. Just the 48-base CDR3 DNA is kept, in frame starting at base 1. TCRbeta CDR3 regions were sequenced with the immunoSEQ Assay. After extraction, genomic DNA underwent amplification by bias-controlled multiplex PCR, followed by high-throughput sequencing. Processing in the source paper ran as follows. To quantify the absolute abundance of every unique TCRbeta CDR3 region, sequences were collapsed and filtered. T cell fraction was estimated by normalizing TCRbeta template counts to usable DNA, with usable DNA measured through amplification of reference genes found in all nucleated cells. Repertoire TCRs were annotated as SARS-CoV-2-specific when V gene, CDR3 amino acid sequence and J gene were exactly matched to a known reactive TCR set. The reference SARS-CoV-2 TCR set came from MIRA and was filtered for enrichment in COVID-19-positive ImmuneCODE repertoires, removing public or cross-reactive TCRs. Drawing on the MIRA antigens, annotated TCRs were analysed further at the level of specific ORF or position within ORF. Depth was the summed frequency of annotated unique rearrangements, while breadth was defined as annotated unique rearrangements over total unique productive rearrangements. Two-sided Wilcoxon rank-sum tests were applied when comparing TCR breadth between groups. TCRdb carries this immuneACCESS record with in-frame sequences only. Its versions omit some clonotypes, under half of them owing to an unresolved V gene in the studies checked, with the rest unexplained. For V, J and clone size, that table is used; D and trimming come from the DNA. The sample includes a few hundred thousand clones, with around 90% observed a single time. The ten most abundant clones make up roughly 3% of the sample.

Comment on this clone: No cognate antigen has been identified for it. No base-level quality is on record; no much larger clone is a single base apart.

This specimen's treatment or condition label, interpreted: over 15 received Ad26.COV2.S at low or high dose, single or two shots; five or six received placebo; per-sample allocation not given. For vaccine and placebo recipients, the sequenced repertoires came from samples collected on day 63 after the first injection. Cohort 1b enrolled 20 to 30 adults aged 18-55 years at a single site in Boston, USA, between 29 July and 7 August 2020. As a vaccine, Ad26.COV2.S was a replication-incompetent adenovirus type 26 vector that expressed a prefusion-stabilized SARS-CoV-2 spike protein derived from the original Wuhan strain.

Sequenced here: peripheral blood, sampled in a trial of Ad26.COV2.S vaccine versus placebo. Recombination linked TRBV6-4 to TRBJ2-6, with TRBD1 matching 7 junction bases. This receptor was obtained from a person between 18 and 65 years old who received the Ad26.COV2.S COVID-19 vaccine or a placebo. The nucleotide sequence reads as follows: TGTGCCAGCAGTCCGACGACAGGGTCCGGGGCCAACGTCCTGACTTTC. Its translation reads: CASSPTTGSGANVLTF.